Listed below are T cell receptor beta chains from one sample, sequenced in a study of T cell changes during pregnancy in multiple sclerosis. Sequenced by immunoSEQ multiplex PCR; TCRdb stores in-frame clones only, minus some. The data contain roughly 84,000 clones, 90% to 95% of them seen just once; the ten biggest clones take up more than 1.1%. Sequencing used peripheral blood, obtained in the third trimester of pregnancy. Receptors originate from a female donor in good health, enrolled as a control in a pregnancy study. CDR3s include the opening cysteine and the closing phenylalanine or tryptophan. The D gene is left open where the match is weak. A row's size may be missing; if present it is once, few, many or a size class.

d_gene	j_gene	abundance	v_gene	CDR3nt	CDR3aa
TRBD2	TRBJ2-1	.	TRBV7-7	TGTGCCAGCAGCGCCGGGACTAGCGGATACAATGAGCAGTTCTTC	CASSAGTSGYNEQFF
TRBD2	TRBJ2-7	.	TRBV4-1	TGCGCCAGCAGCCAAGGGGCCAGCGGGAGACCACAGGGTTACGAGCAGTACTTC	CASSQGASGRPQGYEQYF
TRBD2	TRBJ2-2	.	TRBV9	TGTGCCAGCAGCCCGGGACTAGCGGGAGCGGGGAACACCGGGGAGCTGTTTTTT	CASSPGLAGAGNTGELFF
TRBD2	TRBJ2-1	.	TRBV2	TGTGCCAGCAGGGGGCTAGCGGAAACCTACAATGAGCAGTTCTTC	CASRGLAETYNEQFF
TRBD2	TRBJ2-7	.	TRBV11-3	TGTGCCAGCAGTCCCGGGACTAGCGGTTCCTACGAGCAGTACTTC	CASSPGTSGSYEQYF
TRBD2	TRBJ2-7	.	TRBV19	TGTGCCAGTAGTACCATACTAGCGGGCGATTACGAGCAGTACTTC	CASSTILAGDYEQYF
.	TRBJ1-3	once	TRBV28	TGTGCCAGCAGTCGAACAGGGAGCTCTGGAAACACCATATATTTT	CASSRTGSSGNTIYF
TRBD1	TRBJ2-1	.	TRBV19	TGTGCCAGTAGTATTGGGACAGGGATGAATGAGCAGTTCTTC	CASSIGTGMNEQFF
.	TRBJ1-4	.	TRBV5-6	TGTGCCAGCAGCTTGTTCAGGGGCGATGCAACTAATGAAAAACTGTTTTTT	CASSLFRGDATNEKLFF
.	TRBJ2-5	.	TRBV27	TGTGCCAGCAGCTCTCGAAGTACCCAGGCGACCCAGTACTTC	CASSSRSTQATQYF
.	TRBJ1-2	.	TRBV5-1	TGCGCCAGCAGCCATCCGGACAGCGGGATCTATGGCTACACCTTC	CASSHPDSGIYGYTF
.	TRBJ1-2	.	TRBV2	TGTGCCAGCAGTGCCGGGGGGTACTATGGCTACACCTTC	CASSAGGYYGYTF
.	TRBJ2-1	.	TRBV5-1	TGCGCCAGCAGCCAGACCTACAATGAGCAGTTCTTC	CASSQTYNEQFF
TRBD1	TRBJ2-5	.	TRBV11-2	TGTGCCAGCAGCTTATTGGTCTCAGGGGGCGGGGAGACCCAGTACTTC	CASSLLVSGGGETQYF
TRBD1	TRBJ2-7	.	TRBV5-4	TGTGCCAGCAGCTCAGGGACAGCGGCTCGGTTTCGCGAGCAGTACTTC	CASSSGTAARFREQYF
TRBD2	TRBJ2-7	.	TRBV30	TGTGCCTGGGGGCGACTAGCGGGAGGTCTCGAGCAGTACTTC	CAWGRLAGGLEQYF
.	TRBJ2-7	.	TRBV27	TGTGCCAGCAGAAAAACACCCTACGAGCAGTACTTC	CASRKTPYEQYF
.	TRBJ2-5	.	TRBV27	TGTGCCAGCAGTCCACAAGGGGTAGAGGTCCAAGAGACCCAGTACTTC	CASSPQGVEVQETQYF
TRBD2	TRBJ2-1	once	TRBV5-5	TGTGCCAGCAGCTCCGCACACTGGACTAGCGGGGCCTACAATGAGCAGTTCTTC	CASSSAHWTSGAYNEQFF
TRBD2	TRBJ2-7	.	TRBV5-4	TGTGCCAGCAGCCCCGGGACTAGCGGGAGTTTAGTTCTGCGGGAGCAGTACTTC	CASSPGTSGSLVLREQYF
.	TRBJ1-1	.	TRBV11-1	TGTGCCAGCAGCTTAACAGAAGGTAGAGTTGAAGCTTTCTTT	CASSLTEGRVEAFF
.	TRBJ1-3	.	TRBV5-5	TGTGCCAGCAGCTCCACAGGGACTGGAAACACCATATATTTT	CASSSTGTGNTIYF
TRBD1	TRBJ1-4	.	TRBV5-1	TGCGCCAGCAGCTTGGTTGGACAGGGCGAAGAAAAACTGTTTTTT	CASSLVGQGEEKLFF